This TCR beta chain was captured by sequencing in a study of tumor and adjacent non-tumor tissue in lung cancer. Findings and caveats of the study: TCR diversity was significantly greater in tumor than normal lung tissue.

Comments on this clonotype: The antigen remains undetermined. A junction boundary mismatches the germline segment, possibly from a read error.

Germline V gene sequence: CDR1 SGHDN, CDR2 FVKESK. This CDR3 spans 16 amino acids. TCRbeta libraries were built with three rounds of nested PCR, modified from ARM-PCR. MiXCR, run by TCRdb on the multiplex PCR reads, gives a single entry per CDR3 protein. The sample has more than 70,000 distinct CDR3 sequences; around 65% are singletons. No cell sorting was done before RNA was extracted from the tissue. Chemotherapy-naive patients with new lung cancer underwent thoracic surgery in China, August–November 2014. This TCR was sampled from a man aged 70-80 years with non-small cell lung cancer. Source material: lung tumor tissue. The chain joins TRBV14 to TRBJ1-4; tentatively, D is TRBD1 (5 bases). As DNA, the CDR3 is TGTGCCAGCAGACAAGATTCCGGGACGTACTTTGAAATACTGTTTTTT. It encodes CASRQDSGTYFEILFF.